The source of this T cell receptor beta chain is a study of blood T cell repertoires in COVID-19. Study background: Collection of acute and convalescent COVID-19 samples took place in the United States, Italy and Spain. The analysed material was cDNA or gDNA that came from T cells, B-cell-depleted T cells, or PBMCs.

Authors' methods: Reference gene primer amplification in the assay estimated nucleated cell counts. Sequencing used immunoSEQ multiplex PCR; TCRdb keeps in-frame clones, though not all of them. For V, J and clone size, that table is used; D and trimming come from the DNA. The table has some 160,000 clones, 83% seen once; the top ten hold less than 2%. Trimming took off 2 bases at V and 1 base at J, with 9 bases between the two ends. This CDR3 comprises 14 residues. Germline V gives CDR1 SGHDT, CDR2 YYEEEE. This clonotype was sampled from a human donor in a cohort sampled during active COVID-19. Sequenced sample: peripheral blood. This sequence joins TRBV5-6 and TRBJ2-5; tentatively, D is TRBD1 (5 bases). CDR3 sequence: CASSFSGFQETQYF. The CDR3 DNA sequence: TGTGCCAGCAGCTTCTCAGGGTTCCAAGAGACCCAGTACTTC.